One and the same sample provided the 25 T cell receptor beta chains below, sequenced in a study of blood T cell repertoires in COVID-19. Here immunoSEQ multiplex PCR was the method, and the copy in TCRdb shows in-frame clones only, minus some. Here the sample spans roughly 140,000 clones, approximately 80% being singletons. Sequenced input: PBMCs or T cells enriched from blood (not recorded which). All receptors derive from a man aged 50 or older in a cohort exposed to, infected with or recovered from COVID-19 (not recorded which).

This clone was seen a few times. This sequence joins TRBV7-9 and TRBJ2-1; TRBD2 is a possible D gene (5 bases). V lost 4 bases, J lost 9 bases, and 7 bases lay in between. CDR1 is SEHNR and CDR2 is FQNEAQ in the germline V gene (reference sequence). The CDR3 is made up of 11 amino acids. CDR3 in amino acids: CASSWAGEQFF. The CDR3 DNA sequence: TGTGCCAGCAGCTGGGCGGGTGAGCAGTTCTTC. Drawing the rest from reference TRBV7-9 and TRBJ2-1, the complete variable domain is DTGVSQNPRHKITKRGQNVTFRCDPISEHNRLYWYRQTLGQGPEFLTYFQNEAQLEKSRLLSDRFSAERPKGSFSTLEIQRTEQGDSAMYLCASSWAGEQFFGPGTRLTVL.

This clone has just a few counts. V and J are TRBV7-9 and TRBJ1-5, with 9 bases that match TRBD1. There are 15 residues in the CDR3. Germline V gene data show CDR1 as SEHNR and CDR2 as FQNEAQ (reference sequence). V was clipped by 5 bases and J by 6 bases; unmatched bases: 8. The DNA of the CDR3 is TGTGCCAGCAGCCCACAGGGGGCGGCTACTCAGCCCCAGCATTTT. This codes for CASSPQGAATQPQHF.

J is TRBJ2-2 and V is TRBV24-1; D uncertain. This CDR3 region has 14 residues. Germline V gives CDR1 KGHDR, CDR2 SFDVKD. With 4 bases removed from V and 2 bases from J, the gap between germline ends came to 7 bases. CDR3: CATSDTLNTGELFF. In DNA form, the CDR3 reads TGTGCCACCAGTGACACCCTAAACACCGGGGAGCTGTTTTTT.

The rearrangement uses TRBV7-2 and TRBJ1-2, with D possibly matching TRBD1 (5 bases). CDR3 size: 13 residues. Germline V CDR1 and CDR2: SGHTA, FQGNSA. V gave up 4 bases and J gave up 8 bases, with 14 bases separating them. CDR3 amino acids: CASSWRDGLGYTF. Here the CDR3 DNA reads TGTGCCAGCAGCTGGCGGGACGGGCTAGGCTACACCTTC. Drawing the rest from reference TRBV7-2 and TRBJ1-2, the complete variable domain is GAGVSQSPSNKVTEKGKDVELRCDPISGHTALYWYRQSLGQGLEFLIYFQGNSAPDKSGLPSDRFSAERTGGSVSTLTIQRTQQEDSAVYLCASSWRDGLGYTFGSGTRLTVV.

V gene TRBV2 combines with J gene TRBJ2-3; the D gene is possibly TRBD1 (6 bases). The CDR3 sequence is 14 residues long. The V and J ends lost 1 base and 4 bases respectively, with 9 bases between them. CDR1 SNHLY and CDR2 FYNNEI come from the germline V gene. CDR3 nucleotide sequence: TGTGCCAGCAGTGAAGGTCAGGGGTCAGATACGCAGTATTTT. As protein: CASSEGQGSDTQYF. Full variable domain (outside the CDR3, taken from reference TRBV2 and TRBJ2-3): EPEVTQTPSHQVTQMGQEVILRCVPISNHLYFYWYRQILGQKVEFLVSFYNNEISEKSEIFDDQFSVERPDGSNFTLKIRSTKLEDSAMYFCASSEGQGSDTQYFGPGTRLTVL.

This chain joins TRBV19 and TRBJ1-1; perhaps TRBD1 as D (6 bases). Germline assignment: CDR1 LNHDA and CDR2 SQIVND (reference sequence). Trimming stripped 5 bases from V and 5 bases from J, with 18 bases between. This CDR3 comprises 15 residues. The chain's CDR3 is CASSESTGIWTEAFF. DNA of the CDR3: TGTGCCAGTAGTGAGTCAACAGGGATCTGGACTGAAGCTTTCTTT.

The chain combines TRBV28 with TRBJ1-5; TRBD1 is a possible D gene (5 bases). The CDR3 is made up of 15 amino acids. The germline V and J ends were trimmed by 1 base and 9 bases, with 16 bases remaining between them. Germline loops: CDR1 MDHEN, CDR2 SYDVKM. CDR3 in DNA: TGTGCCAGCAGTTTATCAGGGCCGCCCCAATGGCCCCAGCATTTT. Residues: CASSLSGPPQWPQHF.

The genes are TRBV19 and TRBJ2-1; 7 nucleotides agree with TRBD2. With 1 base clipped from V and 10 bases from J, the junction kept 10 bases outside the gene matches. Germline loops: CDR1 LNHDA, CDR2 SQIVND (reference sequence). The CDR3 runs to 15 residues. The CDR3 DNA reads TGTGCCAGTAGTATAGGACTAGCCGCGCCTAGGGAGCAGTTCTTC. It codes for CASSIGLAAPREQFF.

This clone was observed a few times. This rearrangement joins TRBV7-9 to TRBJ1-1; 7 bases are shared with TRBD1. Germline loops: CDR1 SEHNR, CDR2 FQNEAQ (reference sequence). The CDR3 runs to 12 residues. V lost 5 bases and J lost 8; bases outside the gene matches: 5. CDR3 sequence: CASSAADREAFF. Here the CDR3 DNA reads TGTGCCAGCAGCGCTGCGGACAGGGAAGCTTTCTTT.

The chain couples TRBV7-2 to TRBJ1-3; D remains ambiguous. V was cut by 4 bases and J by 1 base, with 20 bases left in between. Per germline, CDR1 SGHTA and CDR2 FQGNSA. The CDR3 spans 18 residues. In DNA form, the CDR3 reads TGTGCCAGCAGCTCCGGGAGCAGCAGTTGGGGATCTGGAAACACCATATATTTT. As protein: CASSSGSSSWGSGNTIYF.

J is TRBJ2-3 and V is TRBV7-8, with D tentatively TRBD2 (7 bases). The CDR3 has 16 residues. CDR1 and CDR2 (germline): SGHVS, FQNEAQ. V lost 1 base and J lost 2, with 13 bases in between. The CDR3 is CASSLGAGAHTDTQYF. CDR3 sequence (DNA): TGTGCCAGCAGCTTAGGGGCGGGGGCTCACACAGATACGCAGTATTTT.

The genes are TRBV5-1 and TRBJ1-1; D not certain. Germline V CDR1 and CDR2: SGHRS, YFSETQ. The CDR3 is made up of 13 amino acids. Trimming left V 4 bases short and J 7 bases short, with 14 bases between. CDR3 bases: TGCGCCAGCAGCCACTACTCTGAGGGTGAAGCTTTCTTT. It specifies CASSHYSEGEAFF.

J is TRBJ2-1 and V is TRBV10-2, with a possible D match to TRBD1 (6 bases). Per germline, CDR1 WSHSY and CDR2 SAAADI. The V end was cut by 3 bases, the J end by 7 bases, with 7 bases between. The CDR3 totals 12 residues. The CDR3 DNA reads TGCGCCAGCAGTGACAGGGGAAATGAGCAGTTCTTC. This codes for CASSDRGNEQFF.

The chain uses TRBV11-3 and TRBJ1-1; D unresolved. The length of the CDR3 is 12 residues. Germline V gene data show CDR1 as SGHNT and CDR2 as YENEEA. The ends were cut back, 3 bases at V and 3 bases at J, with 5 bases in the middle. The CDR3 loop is CASSFGDTEAFF. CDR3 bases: TGTGCCAGCAGCTTTGGAGACACTGAAGCTTTCTTT.

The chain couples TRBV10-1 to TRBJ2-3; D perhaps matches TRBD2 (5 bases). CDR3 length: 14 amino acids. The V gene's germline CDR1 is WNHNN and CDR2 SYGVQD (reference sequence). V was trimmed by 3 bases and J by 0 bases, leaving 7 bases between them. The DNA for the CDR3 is TGCGCCAGCAGTGATCAGCGGAGCACAGATACGCAGTATTTT. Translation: CASSDQRSTDTQYF.

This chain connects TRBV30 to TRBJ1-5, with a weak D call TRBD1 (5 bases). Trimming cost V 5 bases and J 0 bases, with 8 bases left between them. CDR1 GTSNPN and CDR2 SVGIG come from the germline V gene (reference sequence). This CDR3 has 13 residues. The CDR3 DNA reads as TGTGCCTGGGGGGCGGATAGCAATCAGCCCCAGCATTTT. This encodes CAWGADSNQPQHF.

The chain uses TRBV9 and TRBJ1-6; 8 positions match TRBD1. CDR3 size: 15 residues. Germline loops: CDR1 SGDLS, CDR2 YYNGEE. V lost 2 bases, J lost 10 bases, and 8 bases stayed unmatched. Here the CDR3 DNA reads TGTGCCAGCAGCGTCGGGGGAGACAGGGGATCACCCCTCCACTTT. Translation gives CASSVGGDRGSPLHF.

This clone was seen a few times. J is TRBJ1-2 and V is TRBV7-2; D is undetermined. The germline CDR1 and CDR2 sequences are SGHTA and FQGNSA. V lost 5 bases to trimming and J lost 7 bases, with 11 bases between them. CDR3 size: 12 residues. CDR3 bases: TGTGCCAGCAGCCCTAATTATGGTGGCTACACCTTC. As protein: CASSPNYGGYTF.

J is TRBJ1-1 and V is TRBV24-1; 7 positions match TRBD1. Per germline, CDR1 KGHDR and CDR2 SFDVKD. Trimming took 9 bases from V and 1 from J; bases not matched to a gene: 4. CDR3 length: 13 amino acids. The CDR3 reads CATEGQANTEAFF. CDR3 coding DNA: TGTGCCACCGAAGGACAGGCGAACACTGAAGCTTTCTTT.

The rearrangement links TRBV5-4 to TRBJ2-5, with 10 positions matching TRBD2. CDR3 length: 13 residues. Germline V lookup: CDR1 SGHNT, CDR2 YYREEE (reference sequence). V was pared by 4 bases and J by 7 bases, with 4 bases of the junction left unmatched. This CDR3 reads CASSTSGEGTQYF. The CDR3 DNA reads TGTGCCAGCAGCACTAGCGGGGAGGGGACCCAGTACTTC.

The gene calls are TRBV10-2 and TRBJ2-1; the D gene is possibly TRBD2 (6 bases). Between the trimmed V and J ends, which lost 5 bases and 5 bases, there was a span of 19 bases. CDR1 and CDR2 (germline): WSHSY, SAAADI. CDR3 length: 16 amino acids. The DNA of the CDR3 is TGCGCCAGCAGTTCATCCGGGACTCACCTGAACAATGAGCAGTTCTTC. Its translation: CASSSSGTHLNNEQFF.

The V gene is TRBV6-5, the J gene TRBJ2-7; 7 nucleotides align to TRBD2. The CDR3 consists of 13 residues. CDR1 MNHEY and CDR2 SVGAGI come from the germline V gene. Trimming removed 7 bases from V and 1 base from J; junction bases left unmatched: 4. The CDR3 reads CASKTAGSYEQYF. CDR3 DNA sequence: TGTGCCAGCAAGACAGCGGGGTCCTACGAGCAGTACTTC.

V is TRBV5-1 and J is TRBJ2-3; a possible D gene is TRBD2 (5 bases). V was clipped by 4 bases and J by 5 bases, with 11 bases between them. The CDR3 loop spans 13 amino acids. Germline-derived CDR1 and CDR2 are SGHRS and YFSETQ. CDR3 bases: TGCGCCAGCAGCCTCGACGGAGGAGATACGCAGTATTTT. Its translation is CASSLDGGDTQYF. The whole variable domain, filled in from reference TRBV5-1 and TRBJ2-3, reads KAGVTQTPRYLIKTRGQQVTLSCSPISGHRSVSWYQQTPGQGLQFLFEYFSETQRNKGNFPGRFSGRQFSNSRSEMNVSTLELGDSALYLCASSLDGGDTQYFGPGTRLTVL.

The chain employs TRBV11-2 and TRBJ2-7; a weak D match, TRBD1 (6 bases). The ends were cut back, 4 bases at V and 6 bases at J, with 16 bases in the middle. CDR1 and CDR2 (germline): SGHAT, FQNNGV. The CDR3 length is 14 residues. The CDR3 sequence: CASSSALTGTEQYF. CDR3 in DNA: TGTGCCAGCAGCTCAGCCCTTACAGGGACCGAGCAGTACTTC.

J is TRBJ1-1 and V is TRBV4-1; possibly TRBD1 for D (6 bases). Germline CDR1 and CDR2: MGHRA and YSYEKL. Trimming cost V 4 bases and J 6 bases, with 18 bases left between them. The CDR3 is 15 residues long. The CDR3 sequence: CASSLSPGTTPEAFF. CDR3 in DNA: TGCGCCAGCAGCCTATCGCCCGGGACAACTCCTGAAGCTTTCTTT.